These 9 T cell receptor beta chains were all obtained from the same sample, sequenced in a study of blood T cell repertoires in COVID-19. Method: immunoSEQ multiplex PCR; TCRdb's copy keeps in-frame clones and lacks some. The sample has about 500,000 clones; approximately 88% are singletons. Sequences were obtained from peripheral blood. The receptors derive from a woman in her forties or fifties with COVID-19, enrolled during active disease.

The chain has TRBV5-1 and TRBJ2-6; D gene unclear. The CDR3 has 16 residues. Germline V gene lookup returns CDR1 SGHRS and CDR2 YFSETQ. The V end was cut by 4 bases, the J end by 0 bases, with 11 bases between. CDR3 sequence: CASSPRSTSGANVLTF. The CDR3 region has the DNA TGCGCCAGCAGCCCCCGGTCCACCTCTGGGGCCAACGTCCTGACTTTC. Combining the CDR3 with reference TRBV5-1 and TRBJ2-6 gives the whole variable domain KAGVTQTPRYLIKTRGQQVTLSCSPISGHRSVSWYQQTPGQGLQFLFEYFSETQRNKGNFPGRFSGRQFSNSRSEMNVSTLELGDSALYLCASSPRSTSGANVLTFGAGSRLTVL.

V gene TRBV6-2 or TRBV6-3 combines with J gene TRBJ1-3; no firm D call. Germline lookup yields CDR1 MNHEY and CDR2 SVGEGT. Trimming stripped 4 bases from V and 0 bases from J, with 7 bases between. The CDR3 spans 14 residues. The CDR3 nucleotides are TGTGCCAGCAGTTCCGGGAACTCTGGAAACACCATATATTTT. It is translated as CASSSGNSGNTIYF.

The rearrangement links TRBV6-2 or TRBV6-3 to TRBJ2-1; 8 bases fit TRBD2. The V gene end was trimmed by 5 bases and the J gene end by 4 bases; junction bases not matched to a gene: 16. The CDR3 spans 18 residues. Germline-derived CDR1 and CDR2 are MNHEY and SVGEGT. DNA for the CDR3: TGTGCCAGCAGTATCCAGCGGGGGCTCACCGCTCATTACAATGAGCAGTTCTTC. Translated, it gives CASSIQRGLTAHYNEQFF.

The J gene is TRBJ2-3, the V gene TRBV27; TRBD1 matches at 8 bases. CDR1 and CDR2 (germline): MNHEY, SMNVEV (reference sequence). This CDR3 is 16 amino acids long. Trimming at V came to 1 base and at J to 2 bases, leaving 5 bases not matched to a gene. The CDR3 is CASSLLGDRSTDTQYF. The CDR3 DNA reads TGTGCCAGCAGTTTATTGGGGGACAGGTCCACAGATACGCAGTATTTT.

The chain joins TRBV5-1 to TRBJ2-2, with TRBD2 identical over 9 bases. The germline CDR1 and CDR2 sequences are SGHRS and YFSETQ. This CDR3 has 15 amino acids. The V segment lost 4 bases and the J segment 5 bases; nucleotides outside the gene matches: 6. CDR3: CASSLSGGETGELFF. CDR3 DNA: TGCGCCAGCAGCCTTAGCGGGGGAGAGACCGGGGAGCTGTTTTTT. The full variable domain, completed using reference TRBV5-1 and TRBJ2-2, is KAGVTQTPRYLIKTRGQQVTLSCSPISGHRSVSWYQQTPGQGLQFLFEYFSETQRNKGNFPGRFSGRQFSNSRSEMNVSTLELGDSALYLCASSLSGGETGELFFGEGSRLTVL.

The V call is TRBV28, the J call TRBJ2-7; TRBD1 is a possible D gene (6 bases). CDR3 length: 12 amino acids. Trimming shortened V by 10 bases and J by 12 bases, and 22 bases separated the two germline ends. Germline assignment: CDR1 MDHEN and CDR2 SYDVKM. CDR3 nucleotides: TGTGCCATCGAACCAGACTCGGGACATCGGTACTTC. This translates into CAIEPDSGHRYF.

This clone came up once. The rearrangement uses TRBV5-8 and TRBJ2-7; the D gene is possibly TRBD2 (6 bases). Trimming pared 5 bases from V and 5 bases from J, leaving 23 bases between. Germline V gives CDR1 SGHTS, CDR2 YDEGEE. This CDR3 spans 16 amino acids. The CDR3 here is CASRFLGSPEGHEQYF. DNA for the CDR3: TGTGCCAGCAGGTTTCTGGGGAGCCCGGAGGGGCACGAGCAGTACTTC. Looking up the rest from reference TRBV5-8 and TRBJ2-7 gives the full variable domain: EAGVTQSPTHLIKTRGQQATLRCSPISGHTSVYWYQQALGLGLQFLLWYDEGEERNRGNFPPRFSGRQFPNYSSELNVNALELEDSALYLCASRFLGSPEGHEQYFGPGTRLTVT.

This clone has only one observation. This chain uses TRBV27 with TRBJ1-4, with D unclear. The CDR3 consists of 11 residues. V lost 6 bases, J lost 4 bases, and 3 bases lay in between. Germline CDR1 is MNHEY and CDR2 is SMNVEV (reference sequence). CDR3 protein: CASRLNEKLFF. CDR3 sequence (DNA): TGTGCCAGCAGACTTAATGAAAAACTGTTTTTT.

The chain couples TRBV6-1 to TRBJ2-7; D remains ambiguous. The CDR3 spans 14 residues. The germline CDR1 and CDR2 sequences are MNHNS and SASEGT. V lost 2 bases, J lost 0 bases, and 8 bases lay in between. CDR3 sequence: CASSEISSSYEQYF. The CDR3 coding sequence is TGTGCCAGCAGTGAAATCAGTTCCTCCTACGAGCAGTACTTC.